This TCR beta chain is from a study of CD8+ T cells in alopecia areata. The authors extracted RNA and reverse transcribed it into cDNA as the sequencing template. The repertoire was sequenced with immunoSEQ multiplex PCR; TCRdb's copy has only in-frame clones and lacks some. The sample records roughly 280,000 clones, 45% to 70% being singletons. The length of the CDR3 is 13 residues. V was clipped by 6 bases and J by 3 bases, with 11 bases between them. Germline V gene lookup returns CDR1 SQVTM and CDR2 ANQGSEA. As to treatment: oral pan-JAK inhibitor, 5-10 mg twice daily. The specimen comprised CD4+ T cells sorted from blood, sampled at week 52, from a patient treated with tofacitinib. The chain has TRBV29-1 and TRBJ1-4, with TRBD1 as a possible D gene (6 bases). The clonotype was recovered from a human donor with alopecia areata. CDR3 in DNA: TGCAGCGTCGCGGACAGAGCTAATGAAAAACTGTTTTTT. Protein sequence: CSVADRANEKLFF.